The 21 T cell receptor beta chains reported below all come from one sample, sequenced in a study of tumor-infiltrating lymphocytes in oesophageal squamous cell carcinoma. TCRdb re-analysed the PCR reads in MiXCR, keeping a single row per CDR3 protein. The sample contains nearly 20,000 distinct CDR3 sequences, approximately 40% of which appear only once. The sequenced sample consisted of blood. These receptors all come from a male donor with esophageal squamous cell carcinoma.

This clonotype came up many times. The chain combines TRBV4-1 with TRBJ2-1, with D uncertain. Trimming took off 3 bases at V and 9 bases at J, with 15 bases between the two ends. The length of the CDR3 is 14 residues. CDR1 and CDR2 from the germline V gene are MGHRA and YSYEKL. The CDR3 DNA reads TGCGCCAGCAGCCACCGAGGAGATTCACGTGAGCAGTTCTTC. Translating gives CASSHRGDSREQFF.

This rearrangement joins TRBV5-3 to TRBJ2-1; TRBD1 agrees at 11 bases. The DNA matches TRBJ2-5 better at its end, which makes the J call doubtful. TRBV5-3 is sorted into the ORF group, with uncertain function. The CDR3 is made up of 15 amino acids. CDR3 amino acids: CASSMTGTGGETQYF. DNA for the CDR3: TGTGCCAGCAGCATGACCGGGACAGGGGGTGAGACCCAGTACTTC.

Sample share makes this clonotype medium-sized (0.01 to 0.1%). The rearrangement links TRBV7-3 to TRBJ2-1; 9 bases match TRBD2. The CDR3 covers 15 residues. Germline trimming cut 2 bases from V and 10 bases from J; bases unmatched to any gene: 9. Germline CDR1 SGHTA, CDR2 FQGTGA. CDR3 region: CASSLGTSPISEQFF. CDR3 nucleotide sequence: TGTGCCAGCAGCTTAGGGACTAGCCCCATATCGGAGCAGTTCTTC. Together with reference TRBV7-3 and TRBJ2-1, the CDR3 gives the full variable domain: GAGVSQTPSNKVTEKGKYVELRCDPISGHTALYWYRQSLGQGPEFLIYFQGTGAADDSGLPNDRFFAVRPEGSVSTLKIQRTERGDSAVYLCASSLGTSPISEQFFGPGTRLTVL.

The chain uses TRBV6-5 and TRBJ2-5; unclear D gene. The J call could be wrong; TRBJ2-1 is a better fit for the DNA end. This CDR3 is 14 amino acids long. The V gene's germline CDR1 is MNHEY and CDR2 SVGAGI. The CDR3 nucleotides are TGTGCCAGCAGTTCCTCAGACTGGCCAAATGAGCAGTTCTTC. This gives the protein CASSSSDWPNEQFF.

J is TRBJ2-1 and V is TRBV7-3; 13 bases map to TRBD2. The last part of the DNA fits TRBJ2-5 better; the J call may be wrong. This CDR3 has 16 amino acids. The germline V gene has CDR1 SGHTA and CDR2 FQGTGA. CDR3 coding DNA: TGTGCCAGCAGCTCCAGGACTAGCGGGAGCCAAGAGACCCAGTACTTC. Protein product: CASSSRTSGSQETQYF.

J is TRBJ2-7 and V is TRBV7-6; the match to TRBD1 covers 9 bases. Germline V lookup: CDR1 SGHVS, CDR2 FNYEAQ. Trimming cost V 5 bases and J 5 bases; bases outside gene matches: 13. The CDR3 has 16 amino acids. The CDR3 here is CASSRNPGQGYDEQYF. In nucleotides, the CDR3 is TGTGCCAGCAGCCGGAACCCGGGACAGGGATACGACGAGCAGTACTTC.

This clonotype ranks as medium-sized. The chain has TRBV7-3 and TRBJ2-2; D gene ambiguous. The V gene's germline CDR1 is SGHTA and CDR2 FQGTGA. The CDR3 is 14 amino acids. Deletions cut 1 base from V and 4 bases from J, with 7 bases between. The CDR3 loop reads CASSLIDGTGELFF. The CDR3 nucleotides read TGTGCCAGCAGCTTAATCGACGGCACCGGGGAGCTGTTTTTT.

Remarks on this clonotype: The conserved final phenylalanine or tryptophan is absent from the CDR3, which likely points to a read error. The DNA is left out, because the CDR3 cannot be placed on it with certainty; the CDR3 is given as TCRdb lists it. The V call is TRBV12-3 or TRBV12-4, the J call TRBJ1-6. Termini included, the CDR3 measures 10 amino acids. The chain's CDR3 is CASSLDASSS.

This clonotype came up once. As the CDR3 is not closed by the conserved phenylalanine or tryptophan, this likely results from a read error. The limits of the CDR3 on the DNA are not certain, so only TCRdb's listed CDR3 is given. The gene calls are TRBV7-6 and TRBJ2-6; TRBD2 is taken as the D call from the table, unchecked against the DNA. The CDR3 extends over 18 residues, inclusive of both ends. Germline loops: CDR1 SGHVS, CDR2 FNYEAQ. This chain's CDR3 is CASSSGSGQGPYEQFFGA.

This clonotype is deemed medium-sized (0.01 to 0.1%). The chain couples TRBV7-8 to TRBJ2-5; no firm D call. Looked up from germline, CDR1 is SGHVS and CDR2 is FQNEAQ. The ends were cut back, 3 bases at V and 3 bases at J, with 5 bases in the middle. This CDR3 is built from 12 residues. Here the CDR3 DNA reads TGTGCCAGCAGCTTGAATGAAGAGACCCAGTACTTC. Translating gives CASSLNEETQYF.

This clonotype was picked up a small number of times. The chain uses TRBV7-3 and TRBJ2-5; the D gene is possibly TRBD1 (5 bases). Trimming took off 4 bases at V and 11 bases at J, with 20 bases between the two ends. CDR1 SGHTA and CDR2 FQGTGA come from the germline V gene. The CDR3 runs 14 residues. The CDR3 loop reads CASSWGGPNNEQYF. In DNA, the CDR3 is TGTGCCAGCAGCTGGGGCGGACCAAACAATGAGCAGTACTTC.

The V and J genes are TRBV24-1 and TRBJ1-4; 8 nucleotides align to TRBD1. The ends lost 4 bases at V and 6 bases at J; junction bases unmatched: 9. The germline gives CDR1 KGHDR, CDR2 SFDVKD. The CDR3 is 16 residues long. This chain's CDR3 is CATSDPGSGGDEKLFF. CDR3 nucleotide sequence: TGTGCCACCAGTGACCCGGGGTCAGGGGGCGATGAAAAACTGTTTTTT.

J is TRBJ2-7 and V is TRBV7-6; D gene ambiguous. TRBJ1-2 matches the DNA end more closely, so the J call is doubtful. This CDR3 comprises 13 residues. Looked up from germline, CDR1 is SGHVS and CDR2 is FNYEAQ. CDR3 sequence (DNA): TGTGCCAGCAGCCCCCGGATCAACTATGGCTACACCTTC. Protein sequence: CASSPRINYGYTF.

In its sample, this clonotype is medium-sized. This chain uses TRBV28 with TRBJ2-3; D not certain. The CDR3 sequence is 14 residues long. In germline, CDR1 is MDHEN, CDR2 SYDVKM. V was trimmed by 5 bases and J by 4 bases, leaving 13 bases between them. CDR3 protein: CASSLNRVADTQYF. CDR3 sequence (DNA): TGTGCCAGCAGTCTAAATCGGGTTGCAGATACGCAGTATTTT.

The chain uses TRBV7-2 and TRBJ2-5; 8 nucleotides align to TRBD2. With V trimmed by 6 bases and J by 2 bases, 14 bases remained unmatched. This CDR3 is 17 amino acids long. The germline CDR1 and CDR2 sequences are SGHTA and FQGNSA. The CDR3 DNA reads TGTGCCAGCAGTCAAAGACTGGCCAGCGGGGGACAAGAGACCCAGTACTTC. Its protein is CASSQRLASGGQETQYF.

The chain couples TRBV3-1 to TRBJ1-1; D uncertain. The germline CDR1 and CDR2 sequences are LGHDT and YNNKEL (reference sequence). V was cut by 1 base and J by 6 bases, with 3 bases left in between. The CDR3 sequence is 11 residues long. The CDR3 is CASSQGSEAFF. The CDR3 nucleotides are TGTGCCAGCAGCCAAGGGTCTGAAGCTTTCTTT.

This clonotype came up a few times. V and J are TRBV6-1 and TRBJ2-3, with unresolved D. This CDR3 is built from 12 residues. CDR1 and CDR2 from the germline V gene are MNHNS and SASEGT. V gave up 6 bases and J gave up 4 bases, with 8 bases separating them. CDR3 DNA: TGTGCCAGCAGCTCCCCGTCAGATACGCAGTATTTT. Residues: CASSSPSDTQYF.

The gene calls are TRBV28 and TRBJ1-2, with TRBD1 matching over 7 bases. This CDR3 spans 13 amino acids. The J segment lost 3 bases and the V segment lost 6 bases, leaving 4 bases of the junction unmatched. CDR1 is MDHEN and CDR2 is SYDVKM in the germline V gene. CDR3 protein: CASSWDRYYGYTF. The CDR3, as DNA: TGTGCCAGCAGCTGGGACAGATACTATGGCTACACCTTC.

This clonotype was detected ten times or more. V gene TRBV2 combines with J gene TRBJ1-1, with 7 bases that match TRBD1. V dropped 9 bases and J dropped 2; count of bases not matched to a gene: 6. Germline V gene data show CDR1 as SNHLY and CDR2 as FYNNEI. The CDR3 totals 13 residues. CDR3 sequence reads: CARVGQLNTEAFF. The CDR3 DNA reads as TGTGCCAGGGTGGGACAGCTTAACACTGAAGCTTTCTTT.

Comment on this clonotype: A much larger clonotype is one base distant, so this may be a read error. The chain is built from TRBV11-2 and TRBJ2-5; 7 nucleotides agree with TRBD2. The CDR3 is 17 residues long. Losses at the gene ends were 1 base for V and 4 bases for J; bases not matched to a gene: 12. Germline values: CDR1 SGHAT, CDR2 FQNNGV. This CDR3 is CASSLGNSGLVSETQYF. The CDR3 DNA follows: TGTGCCAGCAGCTTAGGAAATAGCGGGCTTGTTTCAGAGACCCAGTACTTC.

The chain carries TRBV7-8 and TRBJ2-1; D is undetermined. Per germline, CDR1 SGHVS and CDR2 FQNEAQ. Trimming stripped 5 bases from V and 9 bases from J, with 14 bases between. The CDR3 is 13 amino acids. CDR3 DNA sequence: TGTGCCAGCAGCCCCGGCGAGGTGAGTGAGCAGTTCTTC. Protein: CASSPGEVSEQFF.